The 31 T cell receptor beta chains below come from one sample, sequenced in a study of blood T cell repertoires in COVID-19. Generated by immunoSEQ multiplex PCR, the TCRdb table keeps only in-frame clones and is missing some. The repertoire includes under 150,000 clones, about 82% of them detected once, and under 3% sits in the top ten. The sequenced sample consisted of peripheral blood. The receptors stem from a woman between 35 and 50 years old with active or convalescent COVID-19.

Of note for this clone: Other nucleotide sequences from this sample produce the same CDR3. V usage is TRBV19 and J usage is TRBJ1-2; TRBD1 matches at 7 bases. The junction had 3 bases not matched to a gene; V was cut back by 7 bases and J by 4 bases. The CDR3 sequence is 12 residues long. CDR1 and CDR2 from the germline V gene are LNHDA and SQIVND (reference sequence). CDR3 amino acids: CASTHRGYGYTF. CDR3 sequence (DNA): TGTGCCAGTACTCACAGGGGCTATGGCTACACCTTC.

The chain joins TRBV3-1 (or the pseudogene TRBV3-2) to TRBJ1-6; D gene unclear. The CDR3 has 14 amino acids. CDR1 LGHDT and CDR2 YNNKEL come from the germline V gene (reference sequence). V shed 4 bases and J shed 3 bases, with 7 bases lying between them. The CDR3 loop is CASSRRDYNSPLHF. The DNA for the CDR3 is TGTGCCAGCAGCCGCCGGGACTATAATTCACCCCTCCACTTT.

The J gene is TRBJ2-3, the V gene TRBV19, with 7 positions matching TRBD1. The junction had 2 bases not matched to a gene; V was cut back by 5 bases and J by 3 bases. Germline V gene data show CDR1 as LNHDA and CDR2 as SQIVND (reference sequence). This CDR3 is built from 13 residues. The CDR3 DNA reads TGTGCCAGTAGTGCCAGGGGGACAGATACGCAGTATTTT. Translation: CASSARGTDTQYF.

The chain links TRBV10-2 to TRBJ1-5; D not certain. The CDR3 has 14 amino acids. Germline CDR1 and CDR2: WSHSY and SAAADI. V lost 3 bases to trimming and J lost 0 bases, with 6 bases between them. CDR3 in DNA: TGCGCCAGCAGTGAAGCGCATAGCAATCAGCCCCAGCATTTT. Translation gives CASSEAHSNQPQHF.

This chain uses TRBV2 with TRBJ1-5, with TRBD1 matching 9 bases. CDR1 and CDR2 (germline): SNHLY, FYNNEI. With 5 bases clipped from V and 7 bases from J, the junction kept 6 bases outside the gene matches. The CDR3 has 14 amino acids. This CDR3 reads CASSPGQGNQPQHF. In nucleotides, the CDR3 is TGTGCCAGCAGTCCCGGACAGGGGAACCAGCCCCAGCATTTT.

The chain combines TRBV3-1 (or the pseudogene TRBV3-2) with TRBJ2-1, with 14 positions matching TRBD2. After removal of 1 base from V and 4 bases from J, the junction contained 3 bases not matched to a gene. Germline CDR1 is LGHDT and CDR2 is YNNKEL (reference sequence). The CDR3 has 17 residues. In nucleotides, the CDR3 is TGTGCCAGCAGCCAAGGACTAGCGGGAGGGAAATACAATGAGCAGTTCTTC. This translates into CASSQGLAGGKYNEQFF.

This clone was recorded only once. The genes are TRBV18 and TRBJ1-1; 12 bases agree with TRBD1. The trim removed 4 bases at V and 8 bases at J, leaving 2 bases unmatched. The CDR3 totals 13 residues. Germline V gene sequence: CDR1 KGHSH, CDR2 LQKENI. The CDR3 loop reads CASSLGTGGEAFF. Here the CDR3 DNA reads TGTGCCAGCTCACTGGGGACAGGGGGCGAAGCTTTCTTT. Drawing the rest from reference TRBV18 and TRBJ1-1, the complete variable domain is NAGVMQNPRHLVRRRGQEARLRCSPMKGHSHVYWYRQLPEEGLKFMVYLQKENIIDESGMPKERFSAEFPKEGPSILRIQQVVRGDSAAYFCASSLGTGGEAFFGQGTRLTVV.

The chain recombines TRBV19 with TRBJ2-5; the match to TRBD1 covers 9 bases. CDR3 length equals 14 residues. In germline, CDR1 is LNHDA, CDR2 SQIVND (reference sequence). Trimming cost V 4 bases and J 9 bases; bases outside gene matches: 9. DNA of the CDR3: TGTGCCAGTAGTACTACAGGGGGCGCGGGGCCCCAGTACTTC. Residues: CASSTTGGAGPQYF. Full variable domain (missing parts from reference TRBV19 and TRBJ2-5): DGGITQSPKYLFRKEGQNVTLSCEQNLNHDAMYWYRQDPGQGLRLIYYSQIVNDFQKGDIAEGYSVSREKKESFPLTVTSAQKNPTAFYLCASSTTGGAGPQYFGPGTRLLVL.

The chain couples TRBV2 to TRBJ2-1; 9 bases match TRBD2. V shed 9 bases and J 0 bases; nucleotides not matched to a gene: 6. Germline CDR1 and CDR2: SNHLY and FYNNEI. The CDR3 length is 15 residues. DNA for the CDR3: TGTGCCAGTTCGACTAGCGGAGCCTCCTACAATGAGCAGTTCTTC. Amino acid sequence: CASSTSGASYNEQFF.

This chain uses TRBV29-1 with TRBJ1-4, with D perhaps TRBD1 (6 bases). V shed 1 base and J shed 6 bases, with 9 bases lying between them. The V gene's germline CDR1 is SQVTM and CDR2 ANQGSEA. CDR3 length: 13 amino acids. CDR3 protein: CSVEGEGDEKLFF. The DNA of the CDR3 is TGCAGCGTTGAAGGGGAGGGGGATGAAAAACTGTTTTTT.

The chain has TRBV27 and TRBJ1-6; 7 bases line up with TRBD1. The J segment lost 5 bases and the V segment lost 4 bases, leaving 8 bases of the junction unmatched. The germline V gene encodes CDR1 MNHEY and CDR2 SMNVEV (reference sequence). The CDR3 spans 16 residues. The CDR3 region has the DNA TGTGCCAGCAGTTCAGGGACAGAGGGACATAATTCACCCCTCCACTTT. Translated: CASSSGTEGHNSPLHF.

A few counts support this clone. The chain recombines TRBV2 with TRBJ1-5; 10 bases are a match to TRBD1. The CDR3 consists of 14 residues. The germline gives CDR1 SNHLY, CDR2 FYNNEI. Losses at the gene ends were 4 bases for V and 7 bases for J; bases not matched to a gene: 4. CDR3 sequence reads: CASSGDRGRQPQHF. CDR3 sequence (DNA): TGTGCCAGCAGTGGAGACAGGGGGCGACAGCCCCAGCATTTT.

This chain links TRBV18 with TRBJ2-3, with D perhaps matching TRBD2 (6 bases). V was trimmed by 3 bases and J by 0 bases, leaving 13 bases between them. Germline V gene data show CDR1 as KGHSH and CDR2 as LQKENI. The CDR3 runs to 16 residues. The CDR3 sequence is CASSPPQSGSTDTQYF. CDR3 in DNA: TGTGCCAGCTCACCGCCCCAAAGCGGGAGCACAGATACGCAGTATTTT.

In its sample, this clone was seen a few times. This chain connects TRBV24-1 to TRBJ2-3; D is perhaps TRBD1 (6 bases). The CDR3 has 16 amino acids. Germline CDR1 reads KGHDR; CDR2 reads SFDVKD. The V end was cut by 0 bases, the J end by 0 bases, with 9 bases between. The CDR3 is CATSDLGQLSTDTQYF. CDR3 sequence (DNA): TGTGCCACCAGTGATTTGGGACAGCTTAGCACAGATACGCAGTATTTT.

CDR3 region: CASRTNRGQGPDEQYF. Here the CDR3 DNA reads TGTGCCAGCAGGACTAACAGGGGTCAGGGTCCTGACGAGCAGTACTTC. The rearrangement joins TRBV7-9 to TRBJ2-7; 7 nucleotides match TRBD1. The CDR3 length is 16 residues. V was clipped by 6 bases and J by 5 bases; unmatched bases: 16. CDR1 SEHNR and CDR2 FQNEAQ come from the germline V gene (reference sequence).

The chain employs TRBV4-3 and TRBJ1-6, with 8 bases that match TRBD1. Germline-derived CDR1 and CDR2 are LGHNA and YSLEER. The length of the CDR3 is 15 residues. The V gene end was trimmed by 1 base and the J gene end by 9 bases; junction bases not matched to a gene: 5. For the CDR3, the DNA is TGCGCCAGCAGCCAAGTACAGGGGGAAGGTTCACCCCTCCACTTT. This codes for CASSQVQGEGSPLHF.

DNA of the CDR3: TGTGCCAGCAGCGCCGGGACAAAGTACGAGCAGTACTTC. It yields the protein CASSAGTKYEQYF. The rearrangement uses TRBV6-5 and TRBJ2-7; the D gene is possibly TRBD1 (6 bases). The germline CDR1 and CDR2 sequences are MNHEY and SVGAGI. Trimming removed 6 bases at V and 4 bases at J, with 13 bases between. The CDR3 loop spans 13 amino acids.

The chain uses TRBV28 and TRBJ1-2, with D uncertain. CDR1 and CDR2 from the germline V gene are MDHEN and SYDVKM. Trimming removed 3 bases from V and 6 bases from J, with 8 bases in between. The CDR3 totals 12 residues. CDR3 coding DNA: TGTGCCAGCAGTTTCAGTATGAATGGCTACACCTTC. The encoded protein is CASSFSMNGYTF.

The chain joins TRBV7-9 to TRBJ1-6; the D gene is possibly TRBD1 (6 bases). V was shortened by 6 bases and J by 9 bases, with 15 bases between the two germline ends. The germline CDR1 and CDR2 sequences are SEHNR and FQNEAQ (reference sequence). The CDR3 has 14 residues. CDR3 protein: CASSSGVLGSPLHF. As DNA, the CDR3 is TGTGCCAGCAGTTCAGGGGTTTTGGGTTCACCCCTCCACTTT. Full variable domain (rest looked up from reference TRBV7-9 and TRBJ1-6): DTGVSQNPRHKITKRGQNVTFRCDPISEHNRLYWYRQTLGQGPEFLTYFQNEAQLEKSRLLSDRFSAERPKGSFSTLEIQRTEQGDSAMYLCASSSGVLGSPLHFGNGTRLTVT.

V is TRBV10-3 and J is TRBJ1-5, with TRBD1 as a possible D gene (5 bases). The CDR3 has 14 residues. CDR1 is ENHRY and CDR2 is SYGVKD in the germline V gene. The V gene lost 3 bases and the J gene lost 6 bases, with 12 bases spanning the gap. CDR3 region: CAISEWGVRQPQHF. The CDR3 coding sequence is TGTGCCATCAGTGAATGGGGGGTTCGTCAGCCCCAGCATTTT.

CDR3 in amino acids: CASSPSGYEQYF. Written as DNA, the CDR3 is TGTGCCAGCAGTCCATCAGGGTACGAGCAGTACTTC. V and J are TRBV27 and TRBJ2-7; possible D gene TRBD1, 5 bases. The length of the CDR3 is 12 residues. The germline V gene encodes CDR1 MNHEY and CDR2 SMNVEV (reference sequence). Trimming removed 5 bases at V and 4 bases at J, with 9 bases between.

The rearrangement links TRBV28 to TRBJ1-4; D unclear. The germline V gene encodes CDR1 MDHEN and CDR2 SYDVKM. V lost 5 bases to trimming and J lost 7 bases, with 17 bases between them. This CDR3 comprises 15 residues. The CDR3 region is CASSPYAGGSEKLFF. The CDR3 DNA sequence: TGTGCCAGCAGTCCATATGCGGGCGGGAGTGAAAAACTGTTTTTT.

In this sample, this clone turned up a few times. V usage is TRBV5-4 and J usage is TRBJ2-5; D is ambiguous. The germline CDR1 and CDR2 sequences are SGHNT and YYREEE (reference sequence). The germline V and J ends were trimmed by 4 bases and 5 bases, with 6 bases remaining between them. The CDR3 runs to 11 residues. The CDR3, as DNA: TGTGCCAGCAGCAACGGGGAGACCCAGTACTTC. Its protein product is CASSNGETQYF.

In this sample, this clone turned up once. V and J are TRBV10-2 and TRBJ2-1; 7 bases fit TRBD1. V lost 6 bases to trimming and J lost 5 bases; unmatched junction nucleotides: 4. Germline CDR1 and CDR2: WSHSY and SAAADI. The CDR3 is made up of 13 amino acids. The CDR3 nucleotides are TGCGCCAGCAGCTTGACAGGGAACAATGAGCAGTTCTTC. It codes for CASSLTGNNEQFF.

The chain employs TRBV5-1 and TRBJ2-1, with TRBD1 as a possible D gene (5 bases). Trimming shortened V by 1 base and J by 5 bases, and 16 bases separated the two germline ends. Germline V lookup: CDR1 SGHRS, CDR2 YFSETQ. The length of the CDR3 is 16 residues. This CDR3 is CASSLSVSGQHNEQFF. The CDR3, as DNA: TGCGCCAGCAGCTTGAGTGTTTCAGGGCAGCACAATGAGCAGTTCTTC.

The chain combines TRBV5-1 with TRBJ1-1; maybe TRBD1 (6 bases). With 3 bases removed from V and 1 base from J, the gap between germline ends came to 19 bases. Per the germline V gene, CDR1 is SGHRS and CDR2 is YFSETQ. The CDR3 consists of 17 residues. The DNA of the CDR3 is TGCGCCAGCAGCTCTCAGGGGCCAACAAGGTCGAACACTGAAGCTTTCTTT. This codes for CASSSQGPTRSNTEAFF. The whole variable domain, remainder taken from reference TRBV5-1 and TRBJ1-1, is KAGVTQTPRYLIKTRGQQVTLSCSPISGHRSVSWYQQTPGQGLQFLFEYFSETQRNKGNFPGRFSGRQFSNSRSEMNVSTLELGDSALYLCASSSQGPTRSNTEAFFGQGTRLTVV.

The chain has TRBV29-1 and TRBJ1-1, with D possibly TRBD1 on 5 matching bases. CDR1 is SQVTM, CDR2 ANQGSEA, per germline. V lost 6 bases and J 2 bases, leaving 13 bases between the germline ends. The CDR3 extends over 13 amino acids. Written as DNA, the CDR3 is TGCAGCGTCCATGGGGGGGTAAACACTGAAGCTTTCTTT. Amino acids: CSVHGGVNTEAFF.

V is TRBV19 and J is TRBJ1-1; maybe TRBD1 (5 bases). Trimming shortened V by 7 bases and J by 3 bases, and 18 bases separated the two germline ends. The germline V gene has CDR1 LNHDA and CDR2 SQIVND (reference sequence). The CDR3 runs to 15 residues. The CDR3 region has the DNA TGTGCCAGTACCCCCCCTTTGCGGGGGGACACTGAAGCTTTCTTT. Translating it yields CASTPPLRGDTEAFF.

The chain combines TRBV6-6 with TRBJ2-3; possible D gene TRBD2, 6 bases. Trimming left V 0 bases short and J 2 bases short, with 12 bases between. The germline gives CDR1 MNHNY, CDR2 SVGAGI (reference sequence). CDR3 length: 16 amino acids. This chain's CDR3 is CASSYSSGETTDTQYF. CDR3 coding DNA: TGTGCCAGCAGTTACTCCTCGGGGGAGACCACAGATACGCAGTATTTT.

The V call is TRBV27, the J call TRBJ2-6, with 8 bases identical to TRBD1. J gave up 4 bases and V 3 bases, and 14 bases lay outside the gene matches. CDR1 is MNHEY and CDR2 is SMNVEV in the germline V gene (reference sequence). This CDR3 contains 19 residues. As DNA, the CDR3 is TGTGCCAGCAGTTTGTTTGGGGACAGGCCCCCGTGGGGGGCCAACGTCCTGACTTTC. Amino acid sequence: CASSLFGDRPPWGANVLTF.

This clone was observed a handful of times. This rearrangement joins TRBV28 to TRBJ2-7; 8 bases are shared with TRBD2. Germline CDR1 reads MDHEN; CDR2 reads SYDVKM. Trimming at V came to 4 bases and at J to 4 bases, leaving 9 bases not matched to a gene. The CDR3 has 15 amino acids. The CDR3 loop is CASSSHAGGKYEQYF. CDR3 bases: TGTGCCAGCAGTTCCCATGCGGGGGGAAAGTACGAGCAGTACTTC.